The next 7 T cell receptor beta chains were all read from a single sample in a study of human T cells and chemical hapten exposure. The sample's time point: pre-sensitization, week 0. The treatment denotes: therapeutic diphenylcyclopropenone sensitization with weekly scalp DPC. Via MiXCR, TCRdb re-called the RACE reads, giving one row per CDR3 protein. In the table there are 38,000 or so distinct CDR3 sequences, 6.5% to 8% of which are singletons. The source material was whole blood, sampled in connection with sensitization to the hapten diphenylcyclopropenone (DPC). These receptors came from a woman in her fifties or sixties with alopecia areata. Some clones in this sample may be carry-over from other donors' samples.

This clonotype was observed many times. The chain uses TRBV11-2 and TRBJ2-1; D possibly corresponds to TRBD1 (6 bases). Trimming removed 5 bases from V and 5 bases from J, with 25 bases in between. Germline V lookup: CDR1 SGHAT, CDR2 FQNNGV. The CDR3 covers 18 residues. The CDR3 sequence is CASSPRRKTGIGDNEQFF. DNA of the CDR3: TGTGCCAGCAGCCCCAGGAGGAAGACAGGTATAGGAGACAATGAGCAGTTCTTC. Full variable domain (missing parts from reference TRBV11-2 and TRBJ2-1): EAGVAQSPRYKIIEKRQSVAFWCNPISGHATLYWYQQILGQGPKLLIQFQNNGVVDDSQLPKDRFSAERLKGVDSTLKIQPAKLEDSAVYLCASSPRRKTGIGDNEQFFGPGTRLTVL.

This clonotype was counted ten times or more. V gene TRBV30 combines with J gene TRBJ1-1; 7 bases match TRBD1. The trim removed 2 bases at V and 1 base at J, leaving 1 base unmatched. This CDR3 is 13 amino acids long. CDR1 is GTSNPN, CDR2 SVGIG, per germline (reference sequence). In nucleotides, the CDR3 is TGTGCCTGGAGTACAGGGGCGAACACTGAAGCTTTCTTT. Its translation: CAWSTGANTEAFF.

There are many counts of this clonotype. V and J are TRBV18 and TRBJ2-7, with TRBD2 identical over 8 bases. The CDR3 contains 15 residues. V dropped 1 base and J dropped 5; count of bases not matched to a gene: 7. Germline V gives CDR1 KGHSH, CDR2 LQKENI. The CDR3 spells CASSPQREGLDEQYF. The CDR3 DNA is TGTGCCAGCTCACCACAACGGGAGGGCCTGGACGAGCAGTACTTC.

Ten or more counts support this clonotype. The V and J genes are TRBV4-1 and TRBJ2-1; TRBD2 aligns across 14 bases. The V gene end was trimmed by 0 bases and the J gene end by 10 bases; junction bases not matched to a gene: 14. The CDR3 runs to 19 residues. Per germline, CDR1 MGHRA and CDR2 YSYEKL. The CDR3 region is CASSQDQAGTSGRGREQFF. CDR3 coding DNA: TGCGCCAGCAGCCAAGACCAAGCGGGGACTAGCGGGAGAGGCAGGGAGCAGTTCTTC.

This clonotype was counted between two and nine times. The chain couples TRBV20-1 to TRBJ1-5, with TRBD1 matching 7 bases. The CDR3 extends over 14 amino acids. Germline CDR1 and CDR2: DFQATT and SNEGSKA (reference sequence). V trimming: 6 bases; J trimming: 4 bases; junction bases outside the gene matches: 9. The CDR3 DNA sequence: TGCAGTGCCACGACAGGGTCGGGAAATCAGCCCCAGCATTTT. This codes for CSATTGSGNQPQHF.

Only a few counts were recorded for this clonotype. This rearrangement joins TRBV30 to TRBJ1-2; TRBD1 is a possible D gene (5 bases). The CDR3 has 13 amino acids. CDR1 GTSNPN and CDR2 SVGIG come from the germline V gene (reference sequence). Trimming removed 0 bases at V and 6 bases at J, with 11 bases between. CDR3 residues: CAWSVRQFDGYTF. In nucleotides, the CDR3 is TGTGCCTGGAGTGTACGACAGTTCGATGGCTACACCTTC.

The table lists this clonotype with many counts. The chain links TRBV5-1 to TRBJ2-3; the match to TRBD2 covers 9 bases. The CDR3 totals 20 residues. The V gene's germline CDR1 is SGHRS and CDR2 YFSETQ. Trimming took 2 bases from V and 0 from J; bases not matched to a gene: 16. The CDR3 sequence is CASSLPALTSGSTSTDTQYF. In DNA form, the CDR3 reads TGCGCCAGCAGCTTACCGGCCCTGACTAGCGGATCCACTAGCACAGATACGCAGTATTTT.